The source of this TCR beta chain is a study of T cell responses to AZD1222 COVID-19 vaccine. Points from the study as a whole: Repertoires in all cases were sampled only once the peak T cell response had passed. Females made up more of the donors, who were largely white British, and clonal diversity may have come out too low. Just five or six AZD1222 recipients were seropositive at baseline.

As regards this clone: Its specificity is unknown.

CDR1 SGHTA and CDR2 FQGTGA come from the germline V gene. V was cut by 5 bases and J by 9 bases, with 11 bases left in between. This CDR3 comprises 13 residues. The protocol was immunoSEQ multiplex PCR, while the TCRdb copy is restricted to in-frame clones and leaves out a portion. The table lists roughly 170,000 clones, around 92% of them singletons. This sequence was found in an adult in good health. This specimen consisted of peripheral blood, obtained on day 0 of AZD1222 vaccination. V is TRBV7-3 and J is TRBJ1-6; D gene unclear. The CDR3 loop reads CASSERPGSPLHF. The CDR3 region has the DNA TGTGCCAGCAGCGAAAGGCCGGGTTCACCCCTCCACTTT.